These 4 T cell receptor beta chains came from one sample sequenced in a study of PD-1 blockade in classical Hodgkin lymphoma (TCRdb year 2020). What the time point label conveys for this sample: cycle 4 day 1 (C4D1), after five to seven weeks of nivolumab. Every trial patient had relapsed following autologous stem cell transplantation, and prior brentuximab vedotin exposure was what differed among cohorts A, B and C. Receptor libraries were prepared by the immunoSEQ multiplex PCR assay. What TCRdb holds here is the immuneACCESS table cut down to in-frame rearrangements. Part of the clones is not present; checked against another copy, under half of the missing clones reflect an unresolved V gene, and the others are unexplained. In this sample the table shows tens of thousands of clones, more than 75% of which occur a single time. The ten largest clonotypes hold over 15% of the sample. The sequencing here drew on peripheral blood mononuclear cells (PBMCs), taken before the fourth cycle of nivolumab. The receptors come from a human donor with classical Hodgkin lymphoma.

The genes are TRBV7-2 and TRBJ2-7, with 9 bases lining up with TRBD1. The CDR3 is 17 residues long. Germline V CDR1 and CDR2: SGHTA, FQGNSA. The trim removed 0 bases at V and 6 bases at J, leaving 12 bases unmatched. The CDR3 reads CASSLAGRTGVFVEQYF. CDR3 bases: TGTGCCAGCAGCTTAGCCGGCCGGACAGGGGTTTTTGTCGAGCAGTACTTC.

V and J are TRBV7-9 and TRBJ2-7; TRBD1 matches 7 bases. Trimming removed 4 bases from V and 2 bases from J; junction bases left unmatched: 14. Germline loops: CDR1 SEHNR, CDR2 FQNEAQ (reference sequence). This CDR3 has 17 residues. The CDR3 loop reads CASSSPLGVQGTYEQYF. CDR3 bases: TGTGCCAGCAGCTCCCCTCTCGGGGTACAGGGGACCTACGAGCAGTACTTC.

Concerning this clone itself: Within the sample, other DNA sequences also encode this same CDR3. This chain uses TRBV20-1 with TRBJ1-2, with D possibly matching TRBD1 (5 bases). V gave up 5 bases and J gave up 8 bases, with 6 bases separating them. Germline loops: CDR1 DFQATT, CDR2 SNEGSKA (reference sequence). The CDR3 extends over 9 amino acids. Here the CDR3 DNA reads TGCAGTGCTCCAGGGGGCTACACCTTC. It codes for CSAPGGYTF.

V gene TRBV4-2 combines with J gene TRBJ2-3; 9 nucleotides line up with TRBD1. The V gene end was trimmed by 0 bases and the J gene end by 0 bases; junction bases not matched to a gene: 4. The germline gives CDR1 LGHNA, CDR2 YNFKEQ. The CDR3 length is 17 residues. This chain's CDR3 is CASSQDTGGSSTDTQYF. CDR3 in DNA: TGTGCCAGCAGCCAAGATACAGGGGGCTCGAGCACAGATACGCAGTATTTT.